This entry describes one T cell receptor (beta chain). Original data processing: Amplifying reference gene primers gave estimates of nucleated cell counts. Clones were sequenced by immunoSEQ multiplex PCR, and TCRdb holds only the in-frame ones, with some missing. That table furnishes V, J and clone size, whereas the DNA furnished D and trimming. Counted here are over 150,000 clones, 60% to 80% occurring once; the ten biggest clones make up 15% to 20%. Germline V lookup: CDR1 SNHLY, CDR2 FYNNEI. This CDR3 has 14 residues. Germline trimming cut 7 bases from V and 1 base from J; bases unmatched to any gene: 3. Cohort allocation depended upon clinical history that participants reported. Donors in Cohort 3 counted as recovered after two negative PCRs, clearance, or symptom resolution. The data are from a study of blood T cell repertoires in COVID-19. Study background: From the United States, Italy and Spain came samples of acute and convalescent COVID-19.

The specimen was PBMCs or T cells enriched from blood (not recorded which). V gene TRBV2 combines with J gene TRBJ2-2; 7 positions agree with TRBD1. The TCR sequence derives from a woman between 45 and 65 years old who had recovered from COVID-19. CDR3 region: CASTGTENTGELFF. The CDR3 bases are TGTGCCAGCACCGGGACAGAGAACACCGGGGAGCTGTTTTTT.